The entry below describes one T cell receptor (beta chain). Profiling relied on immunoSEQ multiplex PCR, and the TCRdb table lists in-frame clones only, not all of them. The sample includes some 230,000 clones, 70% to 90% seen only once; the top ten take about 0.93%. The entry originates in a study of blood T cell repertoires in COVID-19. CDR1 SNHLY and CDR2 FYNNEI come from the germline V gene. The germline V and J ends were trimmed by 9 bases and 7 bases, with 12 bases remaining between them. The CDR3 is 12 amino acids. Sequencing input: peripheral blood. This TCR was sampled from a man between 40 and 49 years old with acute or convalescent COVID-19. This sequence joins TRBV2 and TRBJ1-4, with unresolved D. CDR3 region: CASTRRSEKLFF. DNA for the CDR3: TGTGCCAGTACAAGGAGGAGTGAAAAACTGTTTTTT.